This TCR beta chain stems from a study of T cells expressing NK-cell markers. TCRdb reanalyzed the 5' RACE reads and collapses them to one entry per CDR3 protein, without DNA. This sample contains some 340,000 distinct CDR3 sequences. Per the germline V gene, CDR1 is LGHDT and CDR2 is YNNKEL (reference sequence). The CDR3 runs 14 residues. This receptor was taken from a man between 18 and 69 years old in good health. J is TRBJ1-2 and V is TRBV3-1; the D call of TRBD1 rests on TCRdb alone, since no DNA is present to check it. Sequencing input: blood T cells: a sorted CD56 or NKG2C T cell subset, CD4+ or CD8+ T cells, or bulk PBMC T cells (not recorded which). CDR3 sequence: CASSRGQGHYGYTF.